The rows below give T cell receptor beta chains drawn from one sample of a study of blood T cell repertoires in COVID-19. Here immunoSEQ multiplex PCR was the method, and the copy in TCRdb shows in-frame clones only, minus some. The sample has 140,000 to 150,000 clones; around 86% are singletons. The sequenced sample was PBMCs or T cells enriched from blood (not recorded which). Receptors were obtained from a man aged 50 to 59 who had recovered from COVID-19. CDR3s include the opening cysteine and the closing phenylalanine or tryptophan. A D gene is named only where the DNA matches it firmly. Clone size is not always given. Where it is, it says once, few, many or a class for expanded clones.

TRBJ2-1,once,TRBD1,15,TRBV28,TGTGCCAGCAGGTCGACAGGGCCTACCTACAATGAGCAGTTCTTC,CASRSTGPTYNEQFF
TRBJ2-2,NA,NA,16,TRBV27,TGTGCCAGCAGTGGGATGTTACAGGCGAACACCGGGGAGCTGTTTTTT,CASSGMLQANTGELFF
TRBJ2-6,NA,NA,17,TRBV5-5,TGTGCCAGCAGCTGGGGACTGAAGTCTTCTGGGGCCAACGTCCTGACTTTC,CASSWGLKSSGANVLTF
TRBJ1-2,NA,NA,15,TRBV4-3,TGCGCCAGCAGCCGACACCGTAGGGAGAACTATGGCTACACCTTC,CASSRHRRENYGYTF
TRBJ1-2,NA,NA,14,TRBV11-2,TGTGCCAGCAGCGTAATCACGGGGGGCTATGGCTACACCTTC,CASSVITGGYGYTF
TRBJ1-3,NA,TRBD1,15,TRBV28,TGTGCCAGCAGTTCGCGCCGGGACAGGGGAAACACCATATATTTT,CASSSRRDRGNTIYF
TRBJ1-1,NA,NA,14,TRBV7-2,TGTGCCAGCAGAAGGGACAACATGAACACTGAAGCTTTCTTT,CASRRDNMNTEAFF
TRBJ2-5,NA,NA,14,TRBV5-5,TGTGCCAGCAGCTTGGGCCCTAACCAAGAGACCCAGTACTTC,CASSLGPNQETQYF
TRBJ2-5,NA,TRBD2,16,TRBV5-1,TGCGCCAGCAGCTTGGCCTTACTAGCGGGGGAAGAGACCCAGTACTTC,CASSLALLAGEETQYF
TRBJ2-7,few,TRBD1,15,TRBV5-1,TGCGCCAGCAGCTCCGGGGACAGGGATGCCCACGAGCAGTACTTC,CASSSGDRDAHEQYF
TRBJ2-7,NA,NA,15,TRBV1,TGCACCAGCAGCCAAGGACTAGCGTTTTCCTACGAGCAGTACTTC,CTSSQGLAFSYEQYF
TRBJ1-1,NA,TRBD1,17,TRBV7-8,TGTGCCAGCAGCCCGAGAGGGAGGACAGGAACGAACACTGAAGCTTTCTTT,CASSPRGRTGTNTEAFF
TRBJ2-1,NA,NA,14,TRBV24-1,TGTGCCACCAGTGATTTCTCAGGGTACAATGAGCAGTTCTTC,CATSDFSGYNEQFF
TRBJ1-4,NA,NA,12,TRBV18,TGTGCCAGCTCACGAGGGAATGAAAAACTGTTTTTT,CASSRGNEKLFF
TRBJ1-2,NA,NA,13,TRBV9,TGTGCCAGCAGCGCCACAGAGATCTATGGCTACACCTTC,CASSATEIYGYTF
TRBJ1-2,NA,NA,11,TRBV20-1,TGCAGTGCTCCGACTCTATGGTGGTACACCTTC,CSAPTLWWYTF
TRBJ1-3,NA,NA,16,TRBV11-2,TGTGCCAGCAGCCGAACTCCCTCCCAATCCCTGGACACCATATATTTT,CASSRTPSQSLDTIYF
TRBJ2-1,NA,TRBD2,16,TRBV7-2,TGTGCCAGCAGCTTAGCCCTAGCGGGGATCTACAATGAGCAGTTCTTC,CASSLALAGIYNEQFF
TRBJ1-1,NA,TRBD1,12,TRBV5-1,TGCGCCAGCAGTCCGGTAGGGGGCGAAGCTTTCTTT,CASSPVGGEAFF
TRBJ2-1,NA,TRBD1,11,TRBV20-1,TGCAGTGCCGGGACAGGCAATGAGCAGTTCTTC,CSAGTGNEQFF
TRBJ2-6,NA,TRBD1,18,TRBV23-1,TGCGCCAGCAGTCAATTCGACACAGGGGCTGGCGGGGCCAACGTCCTGACTTTC,CASSQFDTGAGGANVLTF
TRBJ1-1,NA,NA,15,TRBV7-7,TGTGCCAGCCAGCCGTCGTTCGGGGGTTACACTGAAGCTTTCTTT,CASQPSFGGYTEAFF
TRBJ2-7,NA,TRBD2,15,TRBV5-3,TGTGCCAGAAGCTTGCAAGCGGGAGGGCCCTACGAGCAGTACTTC,CARSLQAGGPYEQYF
TRBJ1-2,NA,TRBD1,15,TRBV4-2,TGTGCCAGCAGCCAAGAGGGACAGGGGAACTATGGCTACACCTTC,CASSQEGQGNYGYTF
TRBJ2-1,NA,NA,16,TRBV28,TGTGCCAGCACCCTCGGCGGGGCAGGCTCCTACAATGAGCAGTTCTTC,CASTLGGAGSYNEQFF
TRBJ2-5,NA,TRBD2,13,TRBV28,TGTGCCATCTCTAGCGGGGGGGAAGAGACCCAGTACTTC,CAISSGGEETQYF
TRBJ2-1,NA,TRBD2,14,TRBV20-1,TGCAGTGCTAGTCAGCCTAGCGGGGGGAATGAGCAGTTCTTC,CSASQPSGGNEQFF
TRBJ2-3,NA,NA,15,TRBV3-1/TRBV3-2,TGTGCCAGCAGCCAAGAAGGCAGGGCCACAGATACGCAGTATTTT,CASSQEGRATDTQYF
TRBJ1-2,NA,NA,14,TRBV25-1,TGTGCCAGCAGTGCCACTCCCCGCGGTTATGGCTACACCTTC,CASSATPRGYGYTF
TRBJ1-2,NA,TRBD1,15,TRBV19,TGTGCCAGTAGGACCCCAGGACAGGGGGGGAATGGCTACACCTTC,CASRTPGQGGNGYTF
TRBJ2-5,NA,TRBD1,14,TRBV4-1,TGCGCCAGCAGCCACACGGGACAGCAAGAGACCCAGTACTTC,CASSHTGQQETQYF
TRBJ2-5,few,NA,15,TRBV21-1,TGTGCCAGCAGCAAAGCCTGGGGGCCACAAGAGACCCAGTACTTC,CASSKAWGPQETQYF
TRBJ1-4,few,NA,15,TRBV5-1,TGCGCCAGCAGCTTGGTCTCGGGGTCTAATGAAAAACTGTTTTTT,CASSLVSGSNEKLFF
TRBJ2-2,once,NA,15,TRBV2,TGTGCCAGCAGTGAAAGGGGCGCGAGAACCGGGGAGCTGTTTTTT,CASSERGARTGELFF
TRBJ2-1,NA,NA,14,TRBV30,TGTGCCTGGAGTCCCACGAGCACCTACAATGAGCAGTTCTTC,CAWSPTSTYNEQFF
TRBJ1-3,NA,TRBD1,18,TRBV18,TGTGCCAGCTCACCATATAAAAGTCAGGGGGCATCTGGAAACACCATATATTTT,CASSPYKSQGASGNTIYF
TRBJ1-1,NA,NA,14,TRBV7-9,TGTGCCAGCAGCTTAGCAGGACAAAACACTGAAGCTTTCTTT,CASSLAGQNTEAFF